Described below is a single T cell receptor beta chain sequence and its context. A read error may account for a junction end that differs from germline. TCRdb processed the multiplex PCR reads anew with MiXCR; each CDR3 protein has one entry. The sample has 150,000 to 200,000 distinct CDR3 sequences; more than 25% are singletons. The data belong to a study of breast tumors, draining lymph nodes, adjacent tissues. Germline-derived CDR1 and CDR2 are SGHRS and YFSETQ. This CDR3 contains 15 residues. Axillary draining lymph nodes of breast cancer patients supplied the node samples. The chain carries TRBV5-1 and TRBJ2-2, with D tentatively TRBD2 (5 bases). The sequence was collected from a female donor with breast cancer. Some clones in this sample may be carry-over from other donors' samples. The sequenced sample was axillary lymph node tissue. The CDR3, as DNA: TGCGCCAGCGCGCTAGCCTTATCGAACACCGGGGAGCCGGTTTTT. Translation: CASALALSNTGEPVF.